This passage covers 9 T cell receptor beta chains from one sample sequenced in a study of shared clonotypes between healthy human individuals. Naive CD8 cells lacked CD45RO, underwent positive selection for CCR7 and left out terminally differentiated effector memory CD45RA+ cells. The data were produced by immunoSEQ multiplex PCR, yet TCRdb's version contains in-frame clones alone and is incomplete. The sample gives hundreds of thousands of clones, approximately 95% of which show up once; about 0.11% is in the top ten. The sample taken for sequencing was naive CD8+ T cells sorted from blood. These receptors originate from a woman in her 30s in good health.

V usage is TRBV27 and J usage is TRBJ2-7; 14 nucleotides agree with TRBD2. The V segment lost 5 bases and the J segment 7 bases; nucleotides outside the gene matches: 7. Germline CDR1 is MNHEY and CDR2 is SMNVEV (reference sequence). This CDR3 has 15 residues. Written as DNA, the CDR3 is TGTGCCAGCAGTCGACTAGCGGGAGGGCCAGGGGAGCAGTACTTC. Translating gives CASSRLAGGPGEQYF.

The V call is TRBV27, the J call TRBJ1-1, with D perhaps matching TRBD1 (5 bases). The CDR3 has 13 residues. Trimming took 8 bases from V and 2 from J, leaving 12 bases between them. Per germline, CDR1 MNHEY and CDR2 SMNVEV (reference sequence). CDR3 nucleotides: TGTGCCAGCGGCGAACAGGTTAACACTGAAGCTTTCTTT. Protein sequence: CASGEQVNTEAFF.

This clone was counted once. V is TRBV25-1 and J is TRBJ2-1; D is possibly TRBD2 (5 bases). Germline CDR1 MGHDK, CDR2 SYGVNS. V gave up 8 bases and J gave up 4 bases, with 12 bases separating them. The CDR3 sequence is 13 residues long. CDR3 region: CASGPAGYNEQFF. The CDR3 nucleotides read TGTGCCAGCGGGCCCGCGGGTTACAATGAGCAGTTCTTC.

This clone was recorded a few times. The genes are TRBV28 and TRBJ1-1, with D uncertain. CDR3 length: 14 amino acids. Germline V lookup: CDR1 MDHEN, CDR2 SYDVKM. V was shortened by 7 bases and J by 2 bases, with 14 bases between the two germline ends. The DNA for the CDR3 is TGTGCCAGCAAGACGACGGAATCCAACACTGAAGCTTTCTTT. This translates into CASKTTESNTEAFF.

The chain uses TRBV27 and TRBJ2-1; 12 bases are shared with TRBD2. V dropped 6 bases and J dropped 0; count of bases not matched to a gene: 3. Germline V gives CDR1 MNHEY, CDR2 SMNVEV (reference sequence). The CDR3 totals 16 residues. The CDR3 protein is CASSTTSGSSYNEQFF. For the CDR3, the DNA is TGTGCCAGCAGCACGACTAGCGGGAGCTCCTACAATGAGCAGTTCTTC.

The chain is built from TRBV6-5 and TRBJ2-1, with TRBD2 matching 7 bases. V shed 6 bases and J 4 bases; nucleotides not matched to a gene: 9. CDR1 and CDR2 from the germline V gene are MNHEY and SVGAGI. The CDR3 contains 15 residues. CDR3 region: CASSIGLGPYNEQFF. Written as DNA, the CDR3 is TGTGCCAGCAGCATTGGACTAGGCCCGTACAATGAGCAGTTCTTC.

The genes are TRBV9 and TRBJ2-1, with D perhaps TRBD1 or TRBD2 (5 bases each). Germline V lookup: CDR1 SGDLS, CDR2 YYNGEE. The CDR3 sequence is 15 residues long. Deletions cut 3 bases from V and 0 bases from J, with 10 bases between. Written as DNA, the CDR3 is TGTGCCAGCAGCGCCGGGACCACCTCCTACAATGAGCAGTTCTTC. It codes for CASSAGTTSYNEQFF.

The gene calls are TRBV7-6 and TRBJ1-3; D uncertain. Trimming took 5 bases from V and 0 from J, leaving 11 bases between them. Germline-derived CDR1 and CDR2 are SGHVS and FNYEAQ. CDR3 size: 15 residues. The CDR3 reads CASSVDGSSGNTIYF. The CDR3 DNA reads as TGTGCCAGCAGCGTGGACGGAAGCTCTGGAAACACCATATATTTT. Full variable domain (outside the CDR3, taken from reference TRBV7-6 and TRBJ1-3): GAGVSQSPRYKVTKRGQDVALRCDPISGHVSLYWYRQALGQGPEFLTYFNYEAQQDKSGLPNDRFSAERPEGSISTLTIQRTEQRDSAMYRCASSVDGSSGNTIYFGEGSWLTVV.

V usage is TRBV4-1 and J usage is TRBJ2-3, with D maybe TRBD2 (5 bases). CDR1 is MGHRA and CDR2 is YSYEKL in the germline V gene. Trimming took 2 bases from V and 10 from J, leaving 10 bases between them. The CDR3 extends over 12 amino acids. Here the CDR3 reads CASSQPLEAQYF. The CDR3 DNA reads as TGCGCCAGCAGCCAACCACTAGAGGCGCAGTATTTT.